Below, 13 T cell receptor beta chains from the same sample are listed, as sequenced in a study of blood T cell repertoires in COVID-19. Produced via immunoSEQ multiplex PCR; TCRdb's table is partial and in-frame only. Of about 210,000 clones in the sample, around 89% were seen once. What was sequenced was peripheral blood. The receptors shown here come from a woman aged 40 to 50 with acute or convalescent COVID-19.

This clone was detected only once. The V and J genes are TRBV24-1 and TRBJ2-1; TRBD1 agrees at 7 bases. The CDR3 has 14 amino acids. V trimming: 5 bases; J trimming: 3 bases; junction bases outside the gene matches: 3. Germline V CDR1 and CDR2: KGHDR, SFDVKD. In nucleotides, the CDR3 is TGTGCCACCAGTGGGACAGGCGACTACAATGAGCAGTTCTTC. This translates into CATSGTGDYNEQFF.

The V call is TRBV2, the J call TRBJ2-4, with no clear D. V was clipped by 2 bases and J by 3 bases, with 11 bases between them. CDR3 length: 15 residues. Germline V CDR1 and CDR2: SNHLY, FYNNEI. The CDR3 sequence: CASSEWASHKNIQYF. The DNA for the CDR3 is TGTGCCAGCAGTGAATGGGCCAGCCACAAAAACATTCAGTACTTC.

This rearrangement joins TRBV5-4 to TRBJ1-1, with a possible D match to TRBD1 (5 bases). Looked up from germline, CDR1 is SGHNT and CDR2 is YYREEE (reference sequence). This CDR3 comprises 16 residues. V shed 4 bases and J shed 4 bases, with 20 bases lying between them. The CDR3, as DNA: TGTGCCAGCAGCGCGGGGGGGTTATCTCGGAGCACTGAAGCTTTCTTT. Translated, it gives CASSAGGLSRSTEAFF.

The V gene is TRBV7-9, the J gene TRBJ2-7, with D possibly TRBD1 on 5 matching bases. This CDR3 contains 12 residues. V shed 2 bases and J shed 8 bases, with 10 bases lying between them. The germline V gene has CDR1 SEHNR and CDR2 FQNEAQ (reference sequence). CDR3 nucleotide sequence: TGTGCCAGCAGCTTAATTCAGGGTAAGCAGTACGTC. Translation gives CASSLIQGKQYV.

The chain has TRBV6-5 and TRBJ2-1, with 9 positions matching TRBD1. Losses at the gene ends were 8 bases for V and 9 bases for J; bases not matched to a gene: 8. The germline gives CDR1 MNHEY, CDR2 SVGAGI. This CDR3 has 13 residues. CDR3 in amino acids: CASSGQGGSEQFF. The DNA for the CDR3 is TGTGCCAGCTCGGGACAGGGAGGCAGTGAGCAGTTCTTC.

The chain employs TRBV19 and TRBJ2-1; 8 bases align to TRBD1. The J segment lost 5 bases and the V segment lost 3 bases, leaving 6 bases of the junction unmatched. The CDR3 consists of 15 residues. Germline V gene lookup returns CDR1 LNHDA and CDR2 SQIVND (reference sequence). CDR3: CASSIQGALNNEQFF. CDR3 nucleotide sequence: TGTGCCAGTAGTATTCAGGGGGCCCTAAACAATGAGCAGTTCTTC.

The chain employs TRBV2 and TRBJ2-5, with D possibly matching TRBD1 (6 bases). CDR1 is SNHLY and CDR2 is FYNNEI in the germline V gene. V shed 5 bases and J shed 5 bases, with 27 bases lying between them. There are 18 residues in the CDR3. The CDR3 loop is CASSRVQGQRSRTETQYF. CDR3 DNA sequence: TGTGCCAGCAGTCGGGTTCAAGGACAGAGGAGTCGGACGGAGACCCAGTACTTC.

This chain connects TRBV24-1 to TRBJ2-5; 12 nucleotides line up with TRBD2. The CDR3 is 16 amino acids. Germline lookup yields CDR1 KGHDR and CDR2 SFDVKD. V trimming: 4 bases; J trimming: 1 base; junction bases outside the gene matches: 3. CDR3 sequence: CATSETGLAGQETQYF. In nucleotides, the CDR3 is TGTGCCACCAGTGAAACGGGACTAGCGGGCCAAGAGACCCAGTACTTC.

The sample holds one count of this clone. The chain uses TRBV12-3 or TRBV12-4 and TRBJ2-1; 8 bases match TRBD1. This CDR3 spans 13 amino acids. The trim removed 6 bases at V and 10 bases at J, leaving 8 bases unmatched. CDR3 residues: CASRLAGGREQFF. CDR3 nucleotides: TGTGCCAGCAGGCTCGCAGGGGGCAGAGAGCAGTTCTTC.

V gene TRBV6-6 combines with J gene TRBJ2-1, with D possibly being TRBD1 (5 bases). The germline V and J ends were trimmed by 4 bases and 7 bases, with 11 bases remaining between them. The germline V gene encodes CDR1 MNHNY and CDR2 SVGAGI (reference sequence). The CDR3 is 13 residues long. CDR3 protein: CASSLGKGNEQFF. The CDR3 DNA is TGTGCCAGCAGTTTGGGGAAGGGGAATGAGCAGTTCTTC.

This clone turned up a few times. As DNA, the CDR3 is TGCGCCAGCAGCTTTGAAAGCCAGACAGGGTCTGCTTATGGCTACACCTTC. Amino acid sequence: CASSFESQTGSAYGYTF. The chain couples TRBV5-1 to TRBJ1-2, with 7 bases fitting TRBD1. J lost 5 bases, V lost 2 bases, and 15 bases had no gene match. The germline V gene has CDR1 SGHRS and CDR2 YFSETQ. The length of the CDR3 is 17 residues.

The chain combines TRBV9 with TRBJ2-7; 12 nucleotides match TRBD2. The CDR3 contains 14 residues. Germline trimming cut 0 bases from V and 7 bases from J; bases unmatched to any gene: 2. Germline lookup yields CDR1 SGDLS and CDR2 YYNGEE. CDR3 bases: TGTGCCAGCAGCGTAGGACTAGCGGGGGATGAGCAGTACGTC. Translating it yields CASSVGLAGDEQYV.

CDR3 protein: CASSRNAGRFSPLHF. CDR3 DNA sequence: TGTGCCAGCAGCCGAAACGCGGGCAGATTTTCACCCCTCCACTTT. V gene TRBV7-3 combines with J gene TRBJ1-6; D unclear. V was clipped by 5 bases and J by 9 bases, with 17 bases between them. This CDR3 is built from 15 residues. Germline loops: CDR1 SGHTA, CDR2 FQGTGA.